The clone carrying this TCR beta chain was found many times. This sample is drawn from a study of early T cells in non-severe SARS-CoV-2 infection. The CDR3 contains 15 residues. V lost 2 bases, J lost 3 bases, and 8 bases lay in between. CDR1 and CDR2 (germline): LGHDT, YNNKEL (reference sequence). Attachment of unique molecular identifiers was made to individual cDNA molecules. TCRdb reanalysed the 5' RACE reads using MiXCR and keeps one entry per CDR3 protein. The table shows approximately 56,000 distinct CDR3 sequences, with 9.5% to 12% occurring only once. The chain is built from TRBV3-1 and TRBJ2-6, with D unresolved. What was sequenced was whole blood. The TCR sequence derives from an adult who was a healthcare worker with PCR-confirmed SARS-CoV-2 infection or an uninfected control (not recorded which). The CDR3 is CASSQSRVGANVLTF. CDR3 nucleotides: TGTGCCAGCAGCCAATCACGCGTTGGGGCCAACGTCCTGACTTTC.